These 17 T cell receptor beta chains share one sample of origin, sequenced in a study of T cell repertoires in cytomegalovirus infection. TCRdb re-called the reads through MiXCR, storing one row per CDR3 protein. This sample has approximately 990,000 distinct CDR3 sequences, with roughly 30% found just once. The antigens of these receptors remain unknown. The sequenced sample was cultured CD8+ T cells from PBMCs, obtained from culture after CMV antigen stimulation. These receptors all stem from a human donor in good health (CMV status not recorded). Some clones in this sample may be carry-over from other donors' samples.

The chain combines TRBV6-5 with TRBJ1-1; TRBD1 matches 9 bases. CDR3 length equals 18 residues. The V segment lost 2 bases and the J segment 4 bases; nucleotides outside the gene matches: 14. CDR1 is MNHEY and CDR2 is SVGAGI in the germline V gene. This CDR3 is CASSYNPAITGGLTEAFF. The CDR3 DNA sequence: TGTGCCAGCAGTTACAATCCCGCCATAACAGGGGGCCTCACTGAAGCTTTCTTT.

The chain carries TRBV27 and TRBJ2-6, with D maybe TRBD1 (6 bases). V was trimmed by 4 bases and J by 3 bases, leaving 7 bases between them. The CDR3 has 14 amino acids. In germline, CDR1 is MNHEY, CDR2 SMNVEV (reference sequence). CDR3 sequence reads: CASSSGDGANVLTF. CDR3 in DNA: TGTGCCAGCAGTTCAGGGGATGGGGCCAACGTCCTGACTTTC.

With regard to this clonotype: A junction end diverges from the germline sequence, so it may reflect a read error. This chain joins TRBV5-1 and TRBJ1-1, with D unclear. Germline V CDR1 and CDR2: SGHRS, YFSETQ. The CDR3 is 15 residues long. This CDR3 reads CARSSQRVRDTEAFF. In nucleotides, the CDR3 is TGCGCCAGAAGCTCCCAGCGCGTCCGGGACACTGAAGCTTTCTTT.

The CDR3 here is CASSYLRVTPDTQYF. The CDR3 DNA sequence: TGTGCCAGCAGTTATTTGCGGGTTACCCCGGATACGCAGTATTTT. The V gene is TRBV12-3 or TRBV12-4, the J gene TRBJ2-3; maybe TRBD2 (5 bases). The CDR3 has 15 amino acids. Trimming removed 4 bases at V and 6 bases at J, with 17 bases between.

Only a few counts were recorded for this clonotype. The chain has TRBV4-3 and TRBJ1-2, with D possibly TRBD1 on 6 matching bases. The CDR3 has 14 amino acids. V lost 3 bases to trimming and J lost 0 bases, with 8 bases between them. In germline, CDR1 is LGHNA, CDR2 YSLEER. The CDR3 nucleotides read TGCGCCAGCAGCCATTGGACAGCTAACTATGGCTACACCTTC. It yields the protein CASSHWTANYGYTF.

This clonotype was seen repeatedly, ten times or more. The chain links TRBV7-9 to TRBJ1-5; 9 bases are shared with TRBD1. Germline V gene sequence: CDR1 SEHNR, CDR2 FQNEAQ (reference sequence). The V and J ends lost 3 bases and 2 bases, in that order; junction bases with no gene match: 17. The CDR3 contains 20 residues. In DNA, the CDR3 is TGTGCCAGCAGCTTGGTGGTCGTAGACCGGGACAGGGAAGGCAATCAGCCCCAGCATTTT. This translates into CASSLVVVDRDREGNQPQHF.

CDR3 sequence reads: CASSELVSGGETQYF. Written as DNA, the CDR3 is TGTGCCAGCAGTGAATTGGTTAGCGGGGGGGAGACCCAGTACTTC. The chain combines TRBV6-1 with TRBJ2-5, with 10 bases identical to TRBD2. Germline lookup yields CDR1 MNHNS and CDR2 SASEGT. This CDR3 region has 15 residues. With V trimmed by 2 bases and J by 5 bases, 5 bases remained unmatched.

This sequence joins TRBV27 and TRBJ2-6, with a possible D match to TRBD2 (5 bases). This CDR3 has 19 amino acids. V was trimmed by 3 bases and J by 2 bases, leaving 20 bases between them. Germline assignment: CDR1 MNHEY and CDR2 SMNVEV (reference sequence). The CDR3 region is CASSFDLREIPPGANVLTF. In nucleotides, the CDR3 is TGTGCCAGCAGTTTCGACCTCCGGGAAATCCCTCCTGGGGCCAACGTCCTGACTTTC.

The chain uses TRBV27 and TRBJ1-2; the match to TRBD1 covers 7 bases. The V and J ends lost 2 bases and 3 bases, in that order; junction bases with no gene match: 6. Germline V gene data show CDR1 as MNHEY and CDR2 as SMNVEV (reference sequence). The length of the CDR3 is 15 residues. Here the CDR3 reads CASSLETTGYYGYTF. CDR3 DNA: TGTGCCAGCAGTTTAGAGACGACAGGGTACTATGGCTACACCTTC.

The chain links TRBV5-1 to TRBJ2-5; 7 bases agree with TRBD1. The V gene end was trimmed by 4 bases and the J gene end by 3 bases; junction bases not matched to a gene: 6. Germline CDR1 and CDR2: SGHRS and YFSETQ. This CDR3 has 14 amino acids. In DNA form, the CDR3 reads TGCGCCAGCAGCCCCACCGGGACAGAAGAGACCCAGTACTTC. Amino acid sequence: CASSPTGTEETQYF.

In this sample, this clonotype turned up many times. DNA of the CDR3: TGTGCCAGCAGTTTAGCCGTTGAATCGGGTGGGCTGGAGGTTACCGGGGAGCTGTTTTTT. Protein product: CASSLAVESGGLEVTGELFF. The chain carries TRBV12-3 or TRBV12-4 and TRBJ2-2; possibly TRBD2 for D (5 bases). The length of the CDR3 is 20 residues. The germline V and J ends were trimmed by 0 bases and 5 bases, with 25 bases remaining between them.

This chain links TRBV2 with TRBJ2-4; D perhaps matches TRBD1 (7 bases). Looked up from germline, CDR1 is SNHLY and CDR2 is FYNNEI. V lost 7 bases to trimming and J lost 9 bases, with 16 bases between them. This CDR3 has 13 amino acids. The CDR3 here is CASIPGGQGIQYF. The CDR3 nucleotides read TGTGCCAGCATCCCAGGGGGGCAGGGCATTCAGTACTTC.

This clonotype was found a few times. The CDR3 spells CAISDTGEGIYYGYTF. Here the CDR3 DNA reads TGTGCCATCAGTGATACGGGGGAAGGGATCTATTATGGCTACACCTTC. The chain recombines TRBV10-3 with TRBJ1-2; perhaps TRBD1 as D (5 bases). Deletions cut 3 bases from V and 5 bases from J, with 19 bases between. This CDR3 is 16 amino acids long. Germline CDR1 is ENHRY and CDR2 is SYGVKD.

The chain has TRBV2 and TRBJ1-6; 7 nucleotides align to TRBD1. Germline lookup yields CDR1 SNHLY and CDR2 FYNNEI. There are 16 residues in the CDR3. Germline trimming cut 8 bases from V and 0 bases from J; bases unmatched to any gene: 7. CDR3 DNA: TGTGCCAGCCTGGGACAGACTAGCTCCTATAATTCACCCCTCCACTTT. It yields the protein CASLGQTSSYNSPLHF.

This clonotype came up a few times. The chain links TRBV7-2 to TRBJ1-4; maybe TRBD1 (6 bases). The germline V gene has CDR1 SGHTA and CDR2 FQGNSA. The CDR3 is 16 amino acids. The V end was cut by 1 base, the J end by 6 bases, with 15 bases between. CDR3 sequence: CASSLGWTALDEKLFF. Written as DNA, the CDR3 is TGTGCCAGCAGCTTAGGTTGGACAGCCTTAGATGAAAAACTGTTTTTT.

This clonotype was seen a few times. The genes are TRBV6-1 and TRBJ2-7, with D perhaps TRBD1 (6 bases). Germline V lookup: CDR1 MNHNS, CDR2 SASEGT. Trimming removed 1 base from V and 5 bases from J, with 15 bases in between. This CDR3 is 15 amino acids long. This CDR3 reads CASSEGQGLVDEQYV. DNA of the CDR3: TGTGCCAGCAGTGAAGGTCAGGGGTTGGTTGACGAGCAGTACGTC.

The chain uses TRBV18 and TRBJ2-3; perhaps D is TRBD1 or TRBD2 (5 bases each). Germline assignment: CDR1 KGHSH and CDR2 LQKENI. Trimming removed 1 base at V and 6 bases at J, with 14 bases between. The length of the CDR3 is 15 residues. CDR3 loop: CASSPLWGSLDTQYF. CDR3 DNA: TGTGCCAGCTCACCACTCTGGGGGTCCTTGGATACGCAGTATTTT.